The clone carrying this T cell receptor beta chain was counted a single time. The data originate from a study of blood T cell repertoires in COVID-19. Study details: Nucleic acid was either cDNA or gDNA, and it came from T cells, B-cell-depleted T cells, or PBMCs.

Profiling relied on immunoSEQ multiplex PCR, and the TCRdb table lists in-frame clones only, not all of them. This sample has around 370,000 clones; 90% occur once, and the top ten carry around 7%. The CDR3 is made up of 15 amino acids. Looked up from germline, CDR1 is MNHEY and CDR2 is SMNVEV (reference sequence). V was trimmed by 5 bases and J by 2 bases, leaving 16 bases between them. This receptor was obtained from a man between 18 and 35 years old with active or convalescent COVID-19. The genes are TRBV27 and TRBJ2-7, with TRBD1 as a possible D gene (6 bases). Sequencing was performed on peripheral blood. CDR3 protein: CASSSRGSPTYEQYF. The CDR3 DNA follows: TGTGCCAGCAGTAGTAGGGGGTCACCGACCTACGAGCAGTACTTC.